Shown below are 18 T cell receptor beta chains from a single sample sequenced in a study of control samples from healthy donors and cancer patients. The method was immunoSEQ multiplex PCR; TCRdb's version includes in-frame clones alone and lacks a portion of them. The sample has over 100,000 clones, approximately 89% seen once. What was sequenced was blood. The receptors originated from a man in his forties in good health.

The chain employs TRBV7-2 and TRBJ1-5; 10 positions agree with TRBD1. The CDR3 runs to 18 residues. The germline CDR1 and CDR2 sequences are SGHTA and FQGNSA. J was trimmed by 0 bases and V by 4 bases; bases with no gene match: 9. The CDR3 loop reads CASSSTRTGGNSNQPQHF. The CDR3 DNA follows: TGTGCCAGCAGCTCTACCCGGACAGGGGGGAATAGCAATCAGCCCCAGCATTTT.

The chain employs TRBV7-2 and TRBJ1-2, with D possibly being TRBD1 (5 bases). This CDR3 is built from 14 residues. From germline, CDR1 is SGHTA and CDR2 FQGNSA. The germline V and J ends were trimmed by 1 base and 4 bases, with 10 bases remaining between them. The CDR3 region has the DNA TGTGCCAGCAGCTTAGAGTGGGGGTTCTATGGCTACACCTTC. Protein: CASSLEWGFYGYTF.

The chain links TRBV9 to TRBJ2-2, with 7 positions matching TRBD1. The CDR3 is made up of 13 amino acids. Unmatched junction bases numbered 5, after V lost 5 bases and J lost 7 bases. The germline gives CDR1 SGDLS, CDR2 YYNGEE. CDR3 bases: TGTGCCAGCAGACAGACAGGGATCGGGGAGCTGTTTTTT. Protein: CASRQTGIGELFF. The full variable domain, rest sourced from reference TRBV9 and TRBJ2-2, is DSGVTQTPKHLITATGQRVTLRCSPRSGDLSVYWYQQSLDQGLQFLIQYYNGEERAKGNILERFSAQQFPDLHSELNLSSLELGDSALYFCASRQTGIGELFFGEGSRLTVL.

This clone has just a few counts. J is TRBJ1-5 and V is TRBV24-1; 7 bases align to TRBD1. This CDR3 spans 14 amino acids. Per the germline V gene, CDR1 is KGHDR and CDR2 is SFDVKD. Germline trimming cut 6 bases from V and 5 bases from J; bases unmatched to any gene: 6. CDR3 amino acids: CATSQTGPDQPQHF. The CDR3 DNA sequence: TGTGCCACCAGTCAGACAGGGCCTGATCAGCCCCAGCATTTT.

The rearrangement uses TRBV4-2 and TRBJ2-4; the D gene is possibly TRBD2 (6 bases). V was clipped by 0 bases and J by 0 bases, with 6 bases between them. The CDR3 consists of 15 residues. Germline CDR1 is LGHNA and CDR2 is YNFKEQ. The CDR3 is CASSQEGGAKNIQYF. The DNA of the CDR3 is TGTGCCAGCAGCCAAGAGGGAGGAGCCAAAAACATTCAGTACTTC.

The chain carries TRBV6-5 and TRBJ1-2; the match to TRBD1 covers 11 bases. Trimming removed 6 bases from V and 7 bases from J; junction bases left unmatched: 10. The CDR3 consists of 15 residues. Germline V CDR1 and CDR2: MNHEY, SVGAGI. Here the CDR3 DNA reads TGTGCCAGCAGACCCCTAGGACAGGGGGCTGGTGGCTACACCTTC. The encoded protein is CASRPLGQGAGGYTF.

The CDR3 is CASSYGIGENIQYF. CDR3 coding DNA: TGTGCCAGCAGTTACGGGATAGGGGAAAACATTCAGTACTTC. J is TRBJ2-4 and V is TRBV6-6; maybe TRBD1 (5 bases). V dropped 2 bases and J dropped 5 bases, with 10 bases sitting between them. Germline loops: CDR1 MNHNY, CDR2 SVGAGI (reference sequence). This CDR3 is 14 amino acids long.

This rearrangement joins TRBV7-9 to TRBJ2-3; 11 nucleotides line up with TRBD2. The ends lost 3 bases at V and 4 bases at J; junction bases unmatched: 3. The CDR3 is 15 residues long. Germline CDR1 SEHNR, CDR2 FQNEAQ (reference sequence). The CDR3 protein is CASSFSGGAPDTQYF. The DNA of the CDR3 is TGTGCCAGCAGCTTTAGCGGGGGGGCCCCAGATACGCAGTATTTT.

This clone occurred a few times. CDR3 nucleotide sequence: TGTGCCAGCAGCTTAAACCCCTCTACTAGCGGGGGGGCCGCCGGGGAGCTGTTTTTT. This translates into CASSLNPSTSGGAAGELFF. This rearrangement joins TRBV7-3 to TRBJ2-2, with 13 bases that match TRBD2. Germline trimming cut 1 base from V and 6 bases from J; bases unmatched to any gene: 11. The CDR3 length is 19 residues. Germline V gene sequence: CDR1 SGHTA, CDR2 FQGTGA.

Comment on this clone: Other DNA sequences in this specimen translate into the identical CDR3. The chain joins TRBV12-3 or TRBV12-4 to TRBJ1-5; D might be TRBD1 (5 bases). CDR3 length: 13 amino acids. Trimming pared 6 bases from V and 5 bases from J, leaving 11 bases between. The CDR3 bases are TGTGCCAGCAGCTTCGGAGGGGATCAGCCCCAGCATTTT. It codes for CASSFGGDQPQHF.

The chain joins TRBV20-1 to TRBJ2-5; TRBD1 might be the D (5 bases). Germline values: CDR1 DFQATT, CDR2 SNEGSKA (reference sequence). V was clipped by 3 bases and J by 5 bases, with 16 bases between them. CDR3 length: 14 amino acids. The CDR3 protein is CSASRQVKGETQYF. DNA for the CDR3: TGCAGTGCTAGTCGTCAGGTCAAGGGGGAGACCCAGTACTTC.

This sequence joins TRBV18 and TRBJ1-1; TRBD1 matches 7 bases. This CDR3 is 15 amino acids long. V was pared by 4 bases and J by 4 bases, with 9 bases of the junction left unmatched. Germline V gene data show CDR1 as KGHSH and CDR2 as LQKENI. CDR3 loop: CASSRRQDRATEAFF. The CDR3 nucleotides read TGTGCCAGCTCACGGCGTCAAGACAGGGCCACTGAAGCTTTCTTT. Full variable domain (remainder filled in from reference TRBV18 and TRBJ1-1): NAGVMQNPRHLVRRRGQEARLRCSPMKGHSHVYWYRQLPEEGLKFMVYLQKENIIDESGMPKERFSAEFPKEGPSILRIQQVVRGDSAAYFCASSRRQDRATEAFFGQGTRLTVV.

Here the CDR3 reads CASSYSAAGYGYTF. DNA of the CDR3: TGTGCCAGCAGTTACTCGGCAGCGGGCTATGGCTACACCTTC. The chain carries TRBV6-5 and TRBJ1-2; D remains ambiguous. Between the trimmed V and J ends, which lost 0 bases and 4 bases, there was a span of 9 bases. Germline V gene lookup returns CDR1 MNHEY and CDR2 SVGAGI. The CDR3 is made up of 14 amino acids.

The J gene is TRBJ1-5, the V gene TRBV10-3; 8 bases line up with TRBD1. Germline CDR1 ENHRY, CDR2 SYGVKD. V shed 7 bases and J 2 bases; nucleotides not matched to a gene: 4. The CDR3 is 14 residues long. CDR3: CAINGQGGNQPQHF. DNA for the CDR3: TGTGCCATCAATGGACAGGGCGGCAATCAGCCCCAGCATTTT.

The gene calls are TRBV5-5 and TRBJ1-2; TRBD1 is a possible D gene (5 bases). The germline gives CDR1 SGHKS, CDR2 YYEKEE (reference sequence). V lost 2 bases, J lost 3 bases, and 11 bases lay in between. This CDR3 has 14 residues. The CDR3, as DNA: TGTGCCAGCAGCTTCGGGACGGGGTACTATGGCTACACCTTC. This encodes CASSFGTGYYGYTF. The variable domain in full, completed from reference TRBV5-5 and TRBJ1-2, reads DAGVTQSPTHLIKTRGQQVTLRCSPISGHKSVSWYQQVLGQGPQFIFQYYEKEERGRGNFPDRFSARQFPNYSSELNVNALLLGDSALYLCASSFGTGYYGYTFGSGTRLTVV.

This clone was picked up a small number of times. The chain combines TRBV4-2 with TRBJ1-4, with a weak D call TRBD1 (6 bases). The CDR3 length is 16 residues. CDR1 and CDR2 (germline): LGHNA, YNFKEQ. Trimming pared 4 bases from V and 7 bases from J, leaving 19 bases between. CDR3 sequence: CASSLNEGGRGEKLFF. The CDR3 DNA follows: TGTGCCAGCAGCCTAAACGAGGGGGGACGAGGTGAAAAACTGTTTTTT.

The rearrangement joins TRBV5-1 to TRBJ2-1; 9 nucleotides match TRBD1. Per germline, CDR1 SGHRS and CDR2 YFSETQ. Trimming removed 4 bases from V and 3 bases from J; junction bases left unmatched: 5. The CDR3 length is 15 residues. CDR3 sequence: CASSGSGQGYNEQFF. In DNA form, the CDR3 reads TGCGCCAGCAGCGGGTCGGGACAGGGCTACAATGAGCAGTTCTTC.

J is TRBJ2-3 and V is TRBV6-5, with 8 bases identical to TRBD2. The germline CDR1 and CDR2 sequences are MNHEY and SVGAGI. With 4 bases clipped from V and 2 bases from J, the junction kept 8 bases outside the gene matches. The CDR3 is made up of 16 amino acids. CDR3 in amino acids: CASSSPRGGYTDTQYF. The CDR3 DNA is TGTGCCAGCAGTTCGCCACGGGGGGGCTACACAGATACGCAGTATTTT.